This paragraph reports one TCR beta chain. Its cognate antigen is unknown. Universal primer sites and UMIs were introduced during 5'RACE template-switching synthesis of TCR cDNA. TCRdb ran MiXCR on the 5' RACE reads and lists one entry per CDR3 protein. The table includes 500,000 to 650,000 distinct CDR3 sequences, around 17% detected once. The sample comes from a study of T cells after yellow fever vaccination. Study-level background: The authors prepared low-cell-number fractions using SMART-Seq v4 Ultra Low Input. General observations from the study: Most clones from primary vaccination were detected again post-booster (roughly 96% CD4, roughly 91% CD8). On re-exposure, the response was weaker but peaked faster, at day 5 versus 15.

In germline, CDR1 is DFQATT, CDR2 SNEGSKA (reference sequence). V lost 5 bases, J lost 7 bases, and 10 bases stayed unmatched. There are 13 residues in the CDR3. The chain is built from TRBV20-1 and TRBJ2-7; 8 nucleotides line up with TRBD2. The sample was PBMCs, taken about 5 days after the first yellow fever vaccination. The sequence derives from a man aged 18 to 30 who received the YFV17D yellow fever vaccine. CDR3 region: CSARSGGSGEQYF. The DNA of the CDR3 is TGCAGTGCTCGAAGCGGGGGATCGGGGGAGCAGTACTTC.